The clone carrying this T cell receptor (beta chain) was detected ten times or more. Its antigen is currently unknown. Sample time point: newly diagnosed GD, antithyroid drugs for less than 3 months. There was RNA extracted from PBMCs, and the TCR library was made from it. Germline V lookup: CDR1 DFQATT, CDR2 SNEGSKA (reference sequence). This CDR3 spans 14 amino acids. The V gene lost 6 bases and the J gene lost 5 bases, with 19 bases spanning the gap. This record comes from a study of regulatory T cells in long-lasting Graves disease. Study-level findings and limits: Newly diagnosed Graves' patients exceeded persistent ones in TCR diversity. Few sampled subjects may have lowered accuracy. Persistent disease preferred TRBV28, TRBJ1-2 and TRBJ2-5.

Arm-PCR of CDR3 regions and iRepertoire HTBI primers were the basis on which TCR beta libraries were built. TCRdb reprocessed the multiplex PCR reads with MiXCR, giving one entry per CDR3 protein. The sample gives over 300,000 distinct CDR3 sequences, less than 20% of which show up once; about a fifth is in the top ten. The sequencing used peripheral blood mononuclear cells (PBMCs), collected at new diagnosis, from a patient treated with antithyroid drugs. The clonotype comes from a female donor with Graves disease. The rearrangement uses TRBV20-1 and TRBJ2-5, with D possibly being TRBD1 or TRBD2 (5 bases each). As DNA, the CDR3 is TGCAGTGCCACGGGGCTAGTAAGAGGGGAGACCCAGTACTTC. Protein sequence: CSATGLVRGETQYF.